Following are 12 T cell receptor beta chains from one sample sequenced in a study of shared clonotypes between healthy human individuals. It was CD45RO-negative cells, positively selected for CCR7, that made up naive CD8 cells, with terminally differentiated effector memory CD45RA+ cells excluded. Libraries were prepared by immunoSEQ multiplex PCR; TCRdb keeps only in-frame clonotypes and omits some of them. Altogether 2 million to 2.5 million clones are present, approximately 94% being singletons, with the ten largest covering more than 1.5%. The sample comprised naive CD8+ T cells from PBMCs. Receptor source: a man between 18 and 29 years old in good health. Some clones in this sample may be carry-over from other donors' samples.

The rearrangement joins TRBV6-5 to TRBJ2-7, with 7 bases identical to TRBD2. V gave up 5 bases and J gave up 2 bases; unmatched junction bases: 6. Germline V lookup: CDR1 MNHEY, CDR2 SVGAGI. The CDR3 sequence is 14 residues long. CDR3 residues: CASSPAGPPYEQYF. CDR3 DNA sequence: TGTGCCAGCAGTCCAGCGGGGCCCCCCTACGAGCAGTACTTC.

The chain joins TRBV28 to TRBJ2-1; TRBD2 aligns across 8 bases. CDR3 length: 15 residues. Losses at the gene ends were 2 bases for V and 5 bases for J; bases not matched to a gene: 5. Per the germline V gene, CDR1 is MDHEN and CDR2 is SYDVKM. CDR3 region: CASSLGTSGNNEQFF. Here the CDR3 DNA reads TGTGCCAGCAGTTTAGGAACTAGCGGAAACAATGAGCAGTTCTTC.

J is TRBJ1-3 and V is TRBV30; D is unresolved. From germline, CDR1 is GTSNPN and CDR2 SVGIG (reference sequence). CDR3 size: 15 residues. Trimming left V 0 bases short and J 0 bases short, with 9 bases between. The CDR3 nucleotides read TGTGCCTGGAGTGTAGCCATCGACTCTGGAAACACCATATATTTT. Translated: CAWSVAIDSGNTIYF. The full variable domain, with the rest looked up from reference TRBV30 and TRBJ1-3, is SQTIHQWPATLVQPVGSPLSLECTVEGTSNPNLYWYRQAAGRGLQLLFYSVGIGQISSEVPQNLSASRPQDRQFILSSKKLLLSDSGFYLCAWSVAIDSGNTIYFGEGSWLTVV.

This sequence joins TRBV4-3 and TRBJ2-7; D possibly corresponds to TRBD2 (6 bases). The CDR3 spans 16 residues. V lost 6 bases, J lost 3 bases, and 21 bases lay in between. The germline V gene has CDR1 LGHNA and CDR2 YSLEER. The chain's CDR3 is CASSPEREAGHYEQYF. In nucleotides, the CDR3 is TGCGCCAGCAGTCCTGAAAGGGAGGCTGGGCACTACGAGCAGTACTTC.

The chain recombines TRBV4-3 with TRBJ2-1; D gene ambiguous. V was trimmed by 0 bases and J by 9 bases, leaving 6 bases between them. Germline V CDR1 and CDR2: LGHNA, YSLEER. This CDR3 comprises 12 residues. Here the CDR3 DNA reads TGCGCCAGCAGCCAAGATCGGCGTGAGCAGTTCTTC. This translates into CASSQDRREQFF.

V gene TRBV7-2 combines with J gene TRBJ2-7; 11 bases are shared with TRBD2. V was clipped by 4 bases and J by 11 bases; unmatched bases: 10. The length of the CDR3 is 14 residues. The germline CDR1 and CDR2 sequences are SGHTA and FQGNSA. The CDR3 loop is CASSSGKLAGEKYF. CDR3 nucleotides: TGTGCCAGCAGCTCCGGTAAACTAGCGGGGGAAAAGTACTTC.

The chain is built from TRBV6-5 and TRBJ2-2; 12 bases fit TRBD2. Trimming cost V 4 bases and J 6 bases; bases outside gene matches: 3. The CDR3 sequence is 15 residues long. CDR1 is MNHEY and CDR2 is SVGAGI in the germline V gene. This chain's CDR3 is CASSFLAGGSGELFF. As DNA, the CDR3 is TGTGCCAGCAGTTTTCTAGCGGGAGGGTCCGGGGAGCTGTTTTTT.

J is TRBJ1-1 and V is TRBV19; the D gene is possibly TRBD1 (6 bases). V was trimmed by 0 bases and J by 6 bases, leaving 11 bases between them. Germline CDR1 reads LNHDA; CDR2 reads SQIVND (reference sequence). This CDR3 contains 14 residues. CDR3 amino acids: CASSIDPTGSEAFF. In DNA form, the CDR3 reads TGTGCCAGTAGTATAGATCCTACAGGGTCTGAAGCTTTCTTT.

This chain uses TRBV25-1 with TRBJ2-5; D might be TRBD1 (6 bases). Judging by the DNA end, TRBJ2-7 fits better; the J call may be wrong. CDR1 is MGHDK and CDR2 is SYGVNS in the germline V gene. The CDR3 sequence is 14 residues long. DNA of the CDR3: TGTGCCAGCAGTGTTGGGGGCCCTGCCTACGAGCAGTACTTC. This encodes CASSVGGPAYEQYF.

This clone was observed once. J is TRBJ2-7 and V is TRBV5-1; a weak D match, TRBD2 (6 bases). V lost 1 base and J 5 bases, leaving 16 bases between the germline ends. This CDR3 is built from 15 residues. Germline CDR1 reads SGHRS; CDR2 reads YFSETQ. The CDR3 region is CASSLSRDWGDEQYF. The CDR3 DNA reads as TGCGCCAGCAGCTTGTCCCGGGACTGGGGAGACGAGCAGTACTTC.

The rearrangement joins TRBV27 to TRBJ2-1, with 10 bases matching TRBD2. The CDR3 consists of 15 residues. The V gene end was trimmed by 6 bases and the J gene end by 5 bases; junction bases not matched to a gene: 7. Germline values: CDR1 MNHEY, CDR2 SMNVEV (reference sequence). The CDR3, as DNA: TGTGCCAGCAGCCGGACTAGCGGAATTAACAATGAGCAGTTCTTC. Translated: CASSRTSGINNEQFF.

CDR3 region: CASSTGGSPYEQYF. Written as DNA, the CDR3 is TGTGCCAGTAGTACTGGGGGCAGTCCCTACGAGCAGTACTTC. The chain is built from TRBV19 and TRBJ2-7, with TRBD1 as a possible D gene (6 bases). This CDR3 is built from 14 residues. Trimming cost V 4 bases and J 2 bases, with 12 bases left between them. Germline lookup yields CDR1 LNHDA and CDR2 SQIVND (reference sequence). Supplemented by reference TRBV19 and TRBJ2-7, the full variable domain reads DGGITQSPKYLFRKEGQNVTLSCEQNLNHDAMYWYRQDPGQGLRLIYYSQIVNDFQKGDIAEGYSVSREKKESFPLTVTSAQKNPTAFYLCASSTGGSPYEQYFGPGTRLTVT.